The clone carrying this TCR beta chain was detected a few times. These data belong to a study of cytomegalovirus exposure and HLA in healthy donors. Across the whole study: Drawn from HLA-typed donors, 65 million to 100 million unique TCRs were held in an early data release.

This cohort consisted of healthy bone marrow donors. Nominally healthy donors provided the samples, though records likely missed some immune exposures. The PCR employed 60 Vbeta primers together with 13 Jbeta primers. The authors' processing: Among the unique TCR beta chains that a later analysis counted, some 73 million in all, roughly 10 million were shared. Method: immunoSEQ multiplex PCR; TCRdb's copy keeps in-frame clones and lacks some. That table supplies the V and J calls and clone size; D and trimming were determined from the DNA. Here the sample spans about 300,000 clones, 75% to 90% being singletons. The source material was PBMCs. This clonotype originated in a man aged 35 to 55 in good health and CMV-seropositive.

This chain's CDR3 is CASSAAATGGTEAFF. The CDR3, as DNA: TGTGCCAGCAGCGCGGCAGCTACAGGGGGAACTGAAGCTTTCTTT. The chain links TRBV7-8 to TRBJ1-1, with 8 bases fitting TRBD1. The CDR3 loop spans 15 amino acids. V trimming: 5 bases; J trimming: 5 bases; junction bases outside the gene matches: 10. The germline CDR1 and CDR2 sequences are SGHVS and FQNEAQ. Filled out from reference TRBV7-8 and TRBJ1-1, the complete variable domain reads GAGVSQSPRYKVAKRGQDVALRCDPISGHVSLFWYQQALGQGPEFLTYFQNEAQLDKSGLPSDRFFAERPEGSVSTLKIQRTQQEDSAVYLCASSAAATGGTEAFFGQGTRLTVV.